What follows is one T cell receptor (beta chain) and its context. The CDR3 totals 14 residues. Trimming took 4 bases from V and 4 from J; bases not matched to a gene: 6. Germline CDR1 is SGHTA and CDR2 is FQGNSA. The data belong to a study of technical replicates of blood from several donors. The method was immunoSEQ multiplex PCR; TCRdb's version includes in-frame clones alone and lacks a portion of them. The sample carries roughly 45,000 clones, 80% to 95% recorded once. This sequence joins TRBV7-2 and TRBJ1-1, with 7 positions matching TRBD1. Material: PBMCs. This receptor was obtained from a human donor in good health. Some clones in this sample may be carry-over from other donors' samples. The CDR3 sequence is CASSSQGWGTEAFF. In nucleotides, the CDR3 is TGTGCCAGCAGCTCACAGGGGTGGGGCACTGAAGCTTTCTTT.